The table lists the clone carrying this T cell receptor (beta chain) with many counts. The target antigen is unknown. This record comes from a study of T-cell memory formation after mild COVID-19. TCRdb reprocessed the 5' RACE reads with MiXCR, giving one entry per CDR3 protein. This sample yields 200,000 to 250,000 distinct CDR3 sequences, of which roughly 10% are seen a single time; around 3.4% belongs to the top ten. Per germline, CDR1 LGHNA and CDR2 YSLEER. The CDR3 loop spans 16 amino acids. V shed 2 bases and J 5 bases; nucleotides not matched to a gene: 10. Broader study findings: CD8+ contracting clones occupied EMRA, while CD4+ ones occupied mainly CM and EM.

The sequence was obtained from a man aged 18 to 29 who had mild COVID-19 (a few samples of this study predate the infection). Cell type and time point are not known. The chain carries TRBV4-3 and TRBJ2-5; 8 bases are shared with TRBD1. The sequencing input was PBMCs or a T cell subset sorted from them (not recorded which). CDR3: CASSQNPTGVGETQYF. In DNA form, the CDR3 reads TGCGCCAGCAGCCAAAACCCGACAGGGGTCGGGGAGACCCAGTACTTC.